This TCR beta chain is drawn from a study of OX40 agonist ivuxolimab in advanced cancers. Trimming left V 3 bases short and J 6 bases short, with 9 bases between. Germline V gene data show CDR1 as GTSNPN and CDR2 as SVGIG (reference sequence). CDR3 size: 12 residues. Assay used: immunoSEQ multiplex PCR; TCRdb lists only in-frame clones, some missing. Here the sample spans fewer than 95,000 clones, 65% to 90% being singletons. This rearrangement joins TRBV30 to TRBJ2-4; the D gene is possibly TRBD1 (5 bases). The TCR sequence derives from an adult with an advanced solid tumor such as melanoma, head and neck, liver or kidney cancer. The sample was CD4+ or CD8+ T cells sorted from blood, taken in a trial of the OX40 agonist ivuxolimab. CDR3 residues: CAWRRTRNIQYF. The CDR3 nucleotides read TGTGCCTGGAGGAGGACACGAAACATTCAGTACTTC.